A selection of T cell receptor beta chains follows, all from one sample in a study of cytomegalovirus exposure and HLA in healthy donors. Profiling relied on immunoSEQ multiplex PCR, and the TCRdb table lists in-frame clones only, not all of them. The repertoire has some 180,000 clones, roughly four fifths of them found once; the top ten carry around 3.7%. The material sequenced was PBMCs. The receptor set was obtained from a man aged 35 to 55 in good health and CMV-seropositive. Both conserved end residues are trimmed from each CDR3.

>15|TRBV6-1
ASSETRTQDSGQPQH
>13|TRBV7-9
ASSLRTGAGNTIY
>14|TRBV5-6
ASSLFGAGKDHEQF
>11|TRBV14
ASSPQGGETQY
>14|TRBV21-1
ASSTSTGTEALGQY
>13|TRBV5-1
ASSLTVHSGNTIY
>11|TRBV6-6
ASRTVYTDTQY
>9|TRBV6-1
ASSLNYGYT
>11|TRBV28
ATGTSGSYEQY
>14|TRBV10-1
ASSDSRDRGSYEQY
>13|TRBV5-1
ASSRRGGVDTEAF
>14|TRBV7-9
ASSGTASRSGNTIY
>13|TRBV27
ASSLAWTGRETQY
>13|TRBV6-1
ASNPAGVSYNEQF
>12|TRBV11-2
ASHLGYSGNTIY
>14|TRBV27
ASSLGPPGQGFEQY
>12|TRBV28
ASSLKTGDNEQY
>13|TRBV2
ASSEEQGRRVEQY
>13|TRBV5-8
ASSWRTGGVETQY
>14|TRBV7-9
ASSPTGGDLYTEAF
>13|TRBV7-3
ASSLGLPNTGELF
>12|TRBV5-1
ASSAGTGVGEAF
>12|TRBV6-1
ASSEGGQGTEAF
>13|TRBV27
ASTGGGPKSYEQY
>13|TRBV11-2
ASSSGQGANYGYT
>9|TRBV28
ASRIQNGYT
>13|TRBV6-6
ASSYSSGGSGEQF
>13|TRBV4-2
ASSQEWTSQETQY
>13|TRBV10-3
AISEYDRGRTEAF
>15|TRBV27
ASSSLHPGLVGYEQY
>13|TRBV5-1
ASSAGQGEFSPLH
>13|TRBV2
ASSPGTRRPDTQY
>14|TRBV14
ASSPPERANNQPQH
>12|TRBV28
ASSQTSGGIEAF
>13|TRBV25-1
ASSLAGVVYNEQF
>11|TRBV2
ASSVRTGGGYT
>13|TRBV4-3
ASSQDRQVHQPQH
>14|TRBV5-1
ASSSQRGSSYNEQF
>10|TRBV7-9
ASSLRGTEAF
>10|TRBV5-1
ASSLRTSEQY
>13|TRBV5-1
ASSLGGSANYGYT
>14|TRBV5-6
ASSPGLAGATDTQY
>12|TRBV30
AWTNRGLNTEAF
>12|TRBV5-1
ASSWTAGANVLT
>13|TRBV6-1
ASTSTSGGSGELF
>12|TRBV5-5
ASSLGQGPYEQY
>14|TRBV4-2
ASSQDHGYTYNEQF
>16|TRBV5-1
ASSSIQQGSRTNEKLF
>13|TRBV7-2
ASTTRRLANNEQF
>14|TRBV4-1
ASSLRTGIGNQPQH
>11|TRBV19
ASKPGSEVEQF